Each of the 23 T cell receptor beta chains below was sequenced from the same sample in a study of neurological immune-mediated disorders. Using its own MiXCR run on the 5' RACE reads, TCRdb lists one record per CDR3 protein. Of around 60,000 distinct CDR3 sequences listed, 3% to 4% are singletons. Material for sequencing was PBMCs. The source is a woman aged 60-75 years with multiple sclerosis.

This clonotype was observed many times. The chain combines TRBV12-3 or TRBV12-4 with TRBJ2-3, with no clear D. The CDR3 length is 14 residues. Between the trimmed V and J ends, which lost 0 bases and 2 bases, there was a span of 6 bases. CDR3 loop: CASSLAGYTDTQYF. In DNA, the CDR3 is TGTGCCAGCAGTTTAGCTGGGTACACAGATACGCAGTATTTT.

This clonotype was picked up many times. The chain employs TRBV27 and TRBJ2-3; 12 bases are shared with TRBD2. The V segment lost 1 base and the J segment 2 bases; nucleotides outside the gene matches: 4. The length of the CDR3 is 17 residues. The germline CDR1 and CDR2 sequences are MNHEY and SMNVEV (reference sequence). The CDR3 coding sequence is TGTGCCAGCAGTTTATTATGGACTAGCGGGACCACAGATACGCAGTATTTT. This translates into CASSLLWTSGTTDTQYF.

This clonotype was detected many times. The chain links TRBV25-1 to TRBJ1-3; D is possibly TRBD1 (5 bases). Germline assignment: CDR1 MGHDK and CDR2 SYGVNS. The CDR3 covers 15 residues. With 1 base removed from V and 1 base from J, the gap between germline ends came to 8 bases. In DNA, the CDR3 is TGTGCCAGCAGTGAATTTAGGGGTTCTGGAAACACCATATATTTT. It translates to CASSEFRGSGNTIYF.

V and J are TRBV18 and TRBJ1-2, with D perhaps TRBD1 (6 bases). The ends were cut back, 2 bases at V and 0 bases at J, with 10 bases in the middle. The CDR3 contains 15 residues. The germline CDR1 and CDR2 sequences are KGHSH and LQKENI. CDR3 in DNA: TGTGCCAGCTCACCAGGGACACTGACTAACTATGGCTACACCTTC. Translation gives CASSPGTLTNYGYTF.

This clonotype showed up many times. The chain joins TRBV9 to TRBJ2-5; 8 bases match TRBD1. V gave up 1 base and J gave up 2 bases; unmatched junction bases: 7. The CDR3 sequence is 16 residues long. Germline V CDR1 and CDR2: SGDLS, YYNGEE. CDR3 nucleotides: TGTGCCAGCAGCGTAATGGGGACAGGAATACAAGAGACCCAGTACTTC. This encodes CASSVMGTGIQETQYF.

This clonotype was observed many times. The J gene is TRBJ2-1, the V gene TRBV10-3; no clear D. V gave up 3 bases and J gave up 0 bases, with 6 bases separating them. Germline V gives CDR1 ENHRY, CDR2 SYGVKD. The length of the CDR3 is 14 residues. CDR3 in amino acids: CAISENPSYNEQFF. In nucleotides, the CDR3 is TGTGCCATCAGTGAAAACCCCTCCTACAATGAGCAGTTCTTC.

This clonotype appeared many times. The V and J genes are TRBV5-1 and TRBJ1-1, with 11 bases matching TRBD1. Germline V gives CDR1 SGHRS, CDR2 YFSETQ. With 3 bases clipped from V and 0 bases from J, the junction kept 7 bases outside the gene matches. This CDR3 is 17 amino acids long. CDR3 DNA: TGCGCCAGCAGCTCCAGGACAGGGGGCCAAATGAACACTGAAGCTTTCTTT. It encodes CASSSRTGGQMNTEAFF.

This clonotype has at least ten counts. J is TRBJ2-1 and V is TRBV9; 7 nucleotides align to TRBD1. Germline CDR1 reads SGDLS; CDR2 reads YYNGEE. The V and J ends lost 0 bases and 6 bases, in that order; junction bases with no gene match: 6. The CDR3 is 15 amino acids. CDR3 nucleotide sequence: TGTGCCAGCAGCGTAGGAGAGAGACAGGGCAATGAGCAGTTCTTC. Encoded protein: CASSVGERQGNEQFF.

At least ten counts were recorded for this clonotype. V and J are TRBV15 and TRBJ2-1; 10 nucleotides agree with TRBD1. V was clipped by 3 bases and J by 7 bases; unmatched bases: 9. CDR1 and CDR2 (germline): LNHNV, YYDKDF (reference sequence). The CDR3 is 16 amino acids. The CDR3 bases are TGTGCCACCAGCAGGGTGACAGGGGGCAAGGCGAATGAGCAGTTCTTC. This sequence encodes CATSRVTGGKANEQFF.

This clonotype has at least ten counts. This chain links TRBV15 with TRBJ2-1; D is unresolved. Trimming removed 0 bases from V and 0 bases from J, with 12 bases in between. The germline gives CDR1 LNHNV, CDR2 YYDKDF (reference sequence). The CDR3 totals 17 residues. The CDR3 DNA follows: TGTGCCACCAGCAGAGATCCGTTTCGGGCCTCCTACAATGAGCAGTTCTTC. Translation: CATSRDPFRASYNEQFF.

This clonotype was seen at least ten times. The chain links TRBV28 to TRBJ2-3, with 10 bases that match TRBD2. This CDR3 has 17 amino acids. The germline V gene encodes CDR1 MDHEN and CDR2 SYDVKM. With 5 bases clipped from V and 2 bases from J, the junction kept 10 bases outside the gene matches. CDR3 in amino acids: CASSPTLAGAATDTQYF. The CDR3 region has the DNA TGTGCCAGCAGTCCCACCCTAGCGGGAGCGGCCACAGATACGCAGTATTTT.

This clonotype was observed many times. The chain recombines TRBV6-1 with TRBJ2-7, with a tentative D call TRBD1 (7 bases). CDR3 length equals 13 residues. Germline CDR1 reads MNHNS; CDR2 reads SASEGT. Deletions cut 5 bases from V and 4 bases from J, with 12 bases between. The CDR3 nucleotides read TGTGCCAGCAGTTCGACAGGGAGGTACGAGCAGTACTTC. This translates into CASSSTGRYEQYF.

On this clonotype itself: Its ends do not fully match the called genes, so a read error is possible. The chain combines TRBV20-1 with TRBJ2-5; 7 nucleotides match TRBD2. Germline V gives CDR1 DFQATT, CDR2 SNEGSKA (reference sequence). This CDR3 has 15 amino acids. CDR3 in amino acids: CSARDRRLGGETKYF. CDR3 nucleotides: TGCAGTGCTAGAGATCGGAGGTTGGGGGGGGAGACCAAGTACTTC.

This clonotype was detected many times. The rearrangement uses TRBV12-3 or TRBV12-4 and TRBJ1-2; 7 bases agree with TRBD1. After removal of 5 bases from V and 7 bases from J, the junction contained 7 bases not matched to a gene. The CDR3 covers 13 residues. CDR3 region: CASSTPTGSGYTF. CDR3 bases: TGTGCCAGCAGTACACCGACAGGGTCTGGCTACACCTTC.

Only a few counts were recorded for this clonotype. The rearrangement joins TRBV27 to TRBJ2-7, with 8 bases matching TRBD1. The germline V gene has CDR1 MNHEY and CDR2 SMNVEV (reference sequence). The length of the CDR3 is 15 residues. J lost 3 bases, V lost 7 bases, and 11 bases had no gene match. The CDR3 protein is CASTLRQGAIYEQYF. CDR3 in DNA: TGTGCCAGCACCCTCAGGCAGGGGGCTATCTACGAGCAGTACTTC.

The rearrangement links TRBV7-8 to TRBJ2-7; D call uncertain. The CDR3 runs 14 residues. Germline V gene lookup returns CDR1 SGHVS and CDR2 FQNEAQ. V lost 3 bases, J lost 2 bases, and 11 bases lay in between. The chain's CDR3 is CASSLLMDAYEQYF. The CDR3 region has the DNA TGTGCCAGCAGCTTGCTTATGGACGCCTACGAGCAGTACTTC.

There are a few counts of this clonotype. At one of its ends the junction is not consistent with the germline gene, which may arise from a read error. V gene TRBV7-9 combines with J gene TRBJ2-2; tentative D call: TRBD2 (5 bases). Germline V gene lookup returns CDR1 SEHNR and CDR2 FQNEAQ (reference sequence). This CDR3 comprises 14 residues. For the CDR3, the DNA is TGTGCCAGCAGCTTAGGACGGAACACCGGGGAGCTGTATTTT. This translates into CASSLGRNTGELYF.

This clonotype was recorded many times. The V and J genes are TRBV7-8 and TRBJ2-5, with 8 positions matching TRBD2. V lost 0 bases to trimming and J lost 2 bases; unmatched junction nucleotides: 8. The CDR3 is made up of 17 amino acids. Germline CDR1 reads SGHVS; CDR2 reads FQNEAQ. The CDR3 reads CASSLAWNPGGQETQYF. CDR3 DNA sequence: TGTGCCAGCAGCTTAGCGTGGAACCCGGGGGGGCAAGAGACCCAGTACTTC.

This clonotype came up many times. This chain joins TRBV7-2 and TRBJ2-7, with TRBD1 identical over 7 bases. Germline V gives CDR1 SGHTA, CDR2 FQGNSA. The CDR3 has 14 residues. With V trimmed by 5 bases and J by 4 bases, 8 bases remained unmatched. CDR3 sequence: CASSLKTGSYEQYF. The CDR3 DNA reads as TGTGCCAGCAGCCTCAAGACAGGGTCGTACGAGCAGTACTTC.

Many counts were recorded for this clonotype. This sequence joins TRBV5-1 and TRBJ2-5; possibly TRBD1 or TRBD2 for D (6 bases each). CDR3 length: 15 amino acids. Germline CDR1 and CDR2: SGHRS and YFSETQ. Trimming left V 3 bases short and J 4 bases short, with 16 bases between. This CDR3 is CASSYQDGGRETQYF. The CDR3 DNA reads TGCGCCAGCAGCTACCAAGACGGGGGCCGAGAGACCCAGTACTTC.

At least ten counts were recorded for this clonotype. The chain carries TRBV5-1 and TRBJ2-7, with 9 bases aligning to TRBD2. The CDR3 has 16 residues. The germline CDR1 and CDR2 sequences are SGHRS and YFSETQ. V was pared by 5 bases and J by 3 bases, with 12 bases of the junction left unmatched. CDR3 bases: TGCGCCAGCAGGGAAACCGGGACTAGCTTTTACTACGAGCAGTACTTC. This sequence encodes CASRETGTSFYYEQYF.

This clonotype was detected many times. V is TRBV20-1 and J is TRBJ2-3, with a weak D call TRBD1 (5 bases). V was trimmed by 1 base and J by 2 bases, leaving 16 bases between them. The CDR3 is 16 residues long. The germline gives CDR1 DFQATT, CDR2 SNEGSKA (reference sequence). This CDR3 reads CSARGLQASFTDTQYF. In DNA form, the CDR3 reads TGCAGTGCTAGAGGATTACAGGCGAGTTTCACAGATACGCAGTATTTT.

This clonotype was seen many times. The CDR3 coding sequence is TGTGCCAGCAGAAACAGGGGGCCGAACACTGAAGCTTTCTTT. It yields the protein CASRNRGPNTEAFF. The V gene is TRBV3-1, the J gene TRBJ1-1, with 9 bases matching TRBD1. Germline V gene sequence: CDR1 LGHDT, CDR2 YNNKEL (reference sequence). V lost 6 bases and J lost 1; bases outside the gene matches: 3. This CDR3 comprises 14 residues.